Sequencing of this T cell receptor (beta chain) was carried out in a study of blood T cell repertoires in COVID-19. Study background: COVID-19 samples from acute and convalescent phases originated in the United States, Italy and Spain. In each case, the material was cDNA or gDNA derived from T cells, B-cell-depleted T cells, or PBMCs.

Trimming left V 3 bases short and J 9 bases short, with 7 bases between. Germline V gives CDR1 SGHTA, CDR2 FQGNSA. This CDR3 is built from 11 residues. Authors' analysis steps: Using reference gene primer amplification, nucleated cell counts were estimated. The repertoire was sequenced with immunoSEQ multiplex PCR; TCRdb's copy has only in-frame clones and lacks some. The DNA gave D and trimming, while V, J and clone size come from that table. The sample yields 25,000 to 35,000 clones, approximately 80% seen once. Sequenced sample: peripheral blood. The receptor's source is a woman older than 75 with acute or convalescent COVID-19. The chain uses TRBV7-2 and TRBJ2-3; D remains ambiguous. CDR3 DNA sequence: TGTGCCAGCAGCTTCCCCCCGACGCAGTATTTT. It yields the protein CASSFPPTQYF.